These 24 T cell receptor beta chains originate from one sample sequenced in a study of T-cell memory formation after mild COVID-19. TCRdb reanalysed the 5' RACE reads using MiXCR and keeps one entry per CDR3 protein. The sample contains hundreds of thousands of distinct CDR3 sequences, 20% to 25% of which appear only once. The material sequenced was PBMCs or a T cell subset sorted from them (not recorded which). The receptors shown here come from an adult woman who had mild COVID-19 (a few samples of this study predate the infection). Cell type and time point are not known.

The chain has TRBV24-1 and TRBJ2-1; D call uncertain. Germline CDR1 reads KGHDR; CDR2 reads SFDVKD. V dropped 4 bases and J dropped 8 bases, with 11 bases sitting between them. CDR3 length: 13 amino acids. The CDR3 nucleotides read TGTGCCACCAGTGACCCCGTAGGGTATGAGCAGTTCTTC. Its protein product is CATSDPVGYEQFF.

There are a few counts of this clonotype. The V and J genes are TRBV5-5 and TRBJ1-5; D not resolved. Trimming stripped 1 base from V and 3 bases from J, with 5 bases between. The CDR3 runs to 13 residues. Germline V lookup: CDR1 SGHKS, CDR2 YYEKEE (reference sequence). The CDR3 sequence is CASSLSLNQPQHF. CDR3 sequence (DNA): TGTGCCAGCAGCTTGTCGCTCAATCAGCCCCAGCATTTT.

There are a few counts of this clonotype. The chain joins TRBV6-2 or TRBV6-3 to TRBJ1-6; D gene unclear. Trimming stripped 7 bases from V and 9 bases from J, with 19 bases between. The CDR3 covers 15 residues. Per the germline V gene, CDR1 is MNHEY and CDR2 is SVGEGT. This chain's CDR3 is CASTSVEPLFSPLHF. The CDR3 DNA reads TGTGCCAGCACCTCCGTTGAACCGTTGTTTTCACCCCTCCACTTT.

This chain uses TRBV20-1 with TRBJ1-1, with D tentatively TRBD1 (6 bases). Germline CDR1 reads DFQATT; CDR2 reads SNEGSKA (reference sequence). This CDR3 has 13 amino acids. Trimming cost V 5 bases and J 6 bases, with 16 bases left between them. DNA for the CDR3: TGCAGTGCTCGACAGGTACTTGACTCTGAAGCTTTCTTT. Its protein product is CSARQVLDSEAFF.

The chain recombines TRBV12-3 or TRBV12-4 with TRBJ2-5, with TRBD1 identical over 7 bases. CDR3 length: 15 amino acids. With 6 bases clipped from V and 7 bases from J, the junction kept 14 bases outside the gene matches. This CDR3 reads CASSLGRGQKGTQYF. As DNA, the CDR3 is TGTGCCAGCAGCCTTGGCAGGGGACAGAAAGGGACCCAGTACTTC.

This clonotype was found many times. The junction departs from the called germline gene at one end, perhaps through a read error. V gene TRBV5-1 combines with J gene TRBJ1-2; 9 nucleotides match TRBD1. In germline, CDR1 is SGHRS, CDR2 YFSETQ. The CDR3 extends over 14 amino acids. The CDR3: CASRPGQGNYGYTF. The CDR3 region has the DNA TGTGCCAGCAGACCGGGACAGGGCAACTATGGCTACACCTTC.

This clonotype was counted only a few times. CDR3 sequence: CASSHTGLEGDTQYF. CDR3 in DNA: TGTGCCAGCAGCCATACGGGACTAGAGGGAGATACGCAGTATTTT. The chain couples TRBV7-9 to TRBJ2-3; 8 bases align to TRBD2. V lost 5 bases and J lost 5; bases outside the gene matches: 9. CDR3 length equals 15 residues. CDR1 and CDR2 from the germline V gene are SEHNR and FQNEAQ (reference sequence).

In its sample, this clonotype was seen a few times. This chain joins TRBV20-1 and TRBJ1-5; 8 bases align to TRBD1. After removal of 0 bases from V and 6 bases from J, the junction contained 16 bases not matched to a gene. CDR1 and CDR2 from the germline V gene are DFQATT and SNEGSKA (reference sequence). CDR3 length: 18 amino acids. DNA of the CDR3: TGCAGTGCTAGAGACCACACGATACGCAGGGGGCATAGTCAGCCCCAGCATTTT. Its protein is CSARDHTIRRGHSQPQHF.

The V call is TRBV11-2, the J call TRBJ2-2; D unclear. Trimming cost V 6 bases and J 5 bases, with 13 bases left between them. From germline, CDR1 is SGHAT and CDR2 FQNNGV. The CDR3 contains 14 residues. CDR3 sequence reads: CASRPPSGTGELFF. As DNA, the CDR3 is TGTGCCAGCAGACCTCCGTCCGGGACCGGGGAGCTGTTTTTT.

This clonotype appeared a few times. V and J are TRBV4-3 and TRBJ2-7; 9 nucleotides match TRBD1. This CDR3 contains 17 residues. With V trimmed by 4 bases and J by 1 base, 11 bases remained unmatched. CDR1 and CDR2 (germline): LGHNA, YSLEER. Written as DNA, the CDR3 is TGCGCCAGCAGCCGTATCTGGGACAGGGCTACTTCCTACGAGCAGTACTTC. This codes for CASSRIWDRATSYEQYF.

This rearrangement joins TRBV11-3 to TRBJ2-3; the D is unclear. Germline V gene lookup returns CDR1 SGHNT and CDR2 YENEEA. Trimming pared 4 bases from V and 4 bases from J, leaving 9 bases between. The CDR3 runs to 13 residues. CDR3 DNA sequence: TGTGCCAGCAGCTCCCCACAGTCAGATACGCAGTATTTT. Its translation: CASSSPQSDTQYF.

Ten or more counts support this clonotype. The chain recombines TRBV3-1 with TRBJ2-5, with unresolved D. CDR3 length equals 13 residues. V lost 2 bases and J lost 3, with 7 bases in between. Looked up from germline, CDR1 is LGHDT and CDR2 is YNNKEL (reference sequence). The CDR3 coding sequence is TGTGCCAGCAGCCAATACAGTGAAGAGACCCAGTACTTC. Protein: CASSQYSEETQYF.

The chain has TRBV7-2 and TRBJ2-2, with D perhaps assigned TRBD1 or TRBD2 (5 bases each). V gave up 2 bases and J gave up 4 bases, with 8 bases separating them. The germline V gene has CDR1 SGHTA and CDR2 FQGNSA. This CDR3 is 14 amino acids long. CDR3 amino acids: CASSLQRGTGELFF. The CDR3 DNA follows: TGTGCCAGCAGCTTACAGAGGGGCACCGGGGAGCTGTTTTTT.

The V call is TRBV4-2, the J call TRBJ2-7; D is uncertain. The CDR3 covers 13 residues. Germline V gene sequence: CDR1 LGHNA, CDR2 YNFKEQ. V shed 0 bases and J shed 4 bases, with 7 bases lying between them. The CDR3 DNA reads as TGTGCCAGCAGCCAAGATATAGGATACGAGCAGTACTTC. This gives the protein CASSQDIGYEQYF.

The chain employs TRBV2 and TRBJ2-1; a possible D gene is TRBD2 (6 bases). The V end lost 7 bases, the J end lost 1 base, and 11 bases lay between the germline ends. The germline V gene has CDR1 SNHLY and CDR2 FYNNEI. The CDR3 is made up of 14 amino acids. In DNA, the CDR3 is TGTGCCAGCACCTGGGGGGAATCCTACAATGAGCAGTTCTTC. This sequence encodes CASTWGESYNEQFF.

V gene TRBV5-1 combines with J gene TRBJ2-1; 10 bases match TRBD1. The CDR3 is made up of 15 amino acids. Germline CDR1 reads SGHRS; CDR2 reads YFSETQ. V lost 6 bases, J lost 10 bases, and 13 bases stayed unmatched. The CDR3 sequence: CASNRGTGDSGEQFF. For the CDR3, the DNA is TGCGCCAGCAACAGGGGGACAGGGGACTCGGGCGAGCAGTTCTTC.

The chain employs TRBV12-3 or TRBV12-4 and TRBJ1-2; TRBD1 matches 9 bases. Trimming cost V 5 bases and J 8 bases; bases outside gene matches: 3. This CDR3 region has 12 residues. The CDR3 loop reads CASSGTGWGYTF. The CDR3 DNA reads TGTGCCAGCAGTGGGACAGGGTGGGGCTACACCTTC.

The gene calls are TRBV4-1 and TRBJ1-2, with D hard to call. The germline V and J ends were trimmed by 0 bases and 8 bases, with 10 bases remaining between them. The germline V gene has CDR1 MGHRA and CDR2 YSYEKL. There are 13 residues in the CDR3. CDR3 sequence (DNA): TGCGCCAGCAGCCAAGATGGACCGGACGGCTACACCTTC. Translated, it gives CASSQDGPDGYTF.

The CDR3 DNA follows: TGTGCCAGCAGTTTTAGCGGGATGAGGGGCACAGATACGCAGTATTTT. Protein product: CASSFSGMRGTDTQYF. The genes are TRBV12-3 or TRBV12-4 and TRBJ2-3; 8 positions agree with TRBD2. The CDR3 is 16 residues long. V was pared by 3 bases and J by 1 base, with 6 bases of the junction left unmatched.

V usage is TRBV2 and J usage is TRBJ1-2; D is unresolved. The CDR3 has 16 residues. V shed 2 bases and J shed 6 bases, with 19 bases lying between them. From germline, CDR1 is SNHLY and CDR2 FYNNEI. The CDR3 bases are TGTGCCAGCAGTGAAATCCAGAGCTCACCGATAAATGGCTACACCTTC. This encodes CASSEIQSSPINGYTF. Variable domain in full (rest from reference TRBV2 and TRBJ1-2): EPEVTQTPSHQVTQMGQEVILRCVPISNHLYFYWYRQILGQKVEFLVSFYNNEISEKSEIFDDQFSVERPDGSNFTLKIRSTKLEDSAMYFCASSEIQSSPINGYTFGSGTRLTVV.

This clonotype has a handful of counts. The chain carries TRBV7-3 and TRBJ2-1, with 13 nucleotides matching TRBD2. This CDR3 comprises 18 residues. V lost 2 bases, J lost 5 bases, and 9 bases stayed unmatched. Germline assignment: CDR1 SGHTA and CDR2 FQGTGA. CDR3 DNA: TGTGCCAGCAGCTTAGGGACTAGCGGGGACTGGGGTAACAATGAGCAGTTCTTC. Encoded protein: CASSLGTSGDWGNNEQFF.

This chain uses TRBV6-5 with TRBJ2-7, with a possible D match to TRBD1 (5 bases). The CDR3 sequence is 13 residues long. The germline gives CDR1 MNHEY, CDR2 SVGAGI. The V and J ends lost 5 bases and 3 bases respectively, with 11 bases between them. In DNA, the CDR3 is TGTGCCAGCAGTCAGGGATCCCACTACGAGCAGTACTTC. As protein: CASSQGSHYEQYF.

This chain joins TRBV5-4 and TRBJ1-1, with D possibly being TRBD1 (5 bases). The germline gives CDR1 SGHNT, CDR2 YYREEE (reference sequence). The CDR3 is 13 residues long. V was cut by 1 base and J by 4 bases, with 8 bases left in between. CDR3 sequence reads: CASSLKGATEAFF. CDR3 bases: TGTGCCAGCAGCTTGAAAGGGGCCACTGAAGCTTTCTTT.

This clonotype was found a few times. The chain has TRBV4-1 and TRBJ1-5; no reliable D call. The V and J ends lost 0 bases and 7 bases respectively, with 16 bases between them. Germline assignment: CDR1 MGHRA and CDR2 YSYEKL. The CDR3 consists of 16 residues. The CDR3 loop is CASSQDRSSGRQPQHF. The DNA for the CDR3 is TGCGCCAGCAGCCAAGATAGGTCTTCAGGCCGGCAGCCCCAGCATTTT.